This T cell receptor beta chain emerged from a study of blood T cell repertoires in COVID-19. Background on the study: In each case, the material was cDNA or gDNA derived from T cells, B-cell-depleted T cells, or PBMCs.

In the study's own analysis: Estimation of nucleated cell counts relied on the amplification of reference gene primers. Produced via immunoSEQ multiplex PCR; TCRdb's table is partial and in-frame only. V and J calls and clone size are copied from that table; D and trimming were computed from the DNA. The sample lists 290,000 or so clones; around nine tenths were seen once. The V segment lost 1 base and the J segment 5 bases; nucleotides outside the gene matches: 9. This CDR3 contains 16 residues. Germline-derived CDR1 and CDR2 are SGHTA and FQGNSA. Each participant's cohort was designated according to participant-reported clinical history.

Sequencing used PBMCs or T cells enriched from blood (not recorded which). The chain has TRBV7-2 and TRBJ2-5; 8 bases fit TRBD2. The sequence came from a young woman who had recovered from COVID-19. The CDR3 nucleotides are TGTGCCAGCAGCTTAGTTCGGACTAGCCGTGGGGAGACCCAGTACTTC. This encodes CASSLVRTSRGETQYF.